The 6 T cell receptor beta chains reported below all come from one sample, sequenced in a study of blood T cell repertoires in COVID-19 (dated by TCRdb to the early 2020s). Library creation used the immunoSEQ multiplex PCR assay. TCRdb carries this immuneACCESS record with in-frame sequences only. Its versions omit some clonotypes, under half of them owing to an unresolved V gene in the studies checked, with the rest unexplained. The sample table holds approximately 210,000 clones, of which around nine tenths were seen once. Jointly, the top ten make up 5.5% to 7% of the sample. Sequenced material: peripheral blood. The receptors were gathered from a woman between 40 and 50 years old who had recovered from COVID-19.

CDR3 loop: CASSSQGALNYGYTF. CDR3 bases: TGTGCCAGCAGTTCACAGGGGGCGTTGAACTATGGCTACACCTTC. The chain joins TRBV28 to TRBJ1-2; 9 bases map to TRBD1. Per the germline V gene, CDR1 is MDHEN and CDR2 is SYDVKM. This CDR3 has 15 residues. Losses at the gene ends were 4 bases for V and 2 bases for J; bases not matched to a gene: 5.

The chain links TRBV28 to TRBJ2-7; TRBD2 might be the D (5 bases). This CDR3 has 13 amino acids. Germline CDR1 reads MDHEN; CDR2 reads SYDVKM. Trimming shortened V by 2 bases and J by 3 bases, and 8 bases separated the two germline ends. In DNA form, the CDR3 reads TGTGCCAGCAGTTTAGGTCGGGACTACGAGCAGTACTTC. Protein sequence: CASSLGRDYEQYF.

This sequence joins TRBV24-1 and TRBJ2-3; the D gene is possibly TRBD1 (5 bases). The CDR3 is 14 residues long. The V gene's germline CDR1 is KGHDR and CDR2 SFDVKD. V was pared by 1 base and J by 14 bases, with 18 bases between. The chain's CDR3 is CATSDFQGPSDMYF. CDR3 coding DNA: TGTGCCACCAGTGATTTTCAGGGTCCCTCAGATATGTATTTT.

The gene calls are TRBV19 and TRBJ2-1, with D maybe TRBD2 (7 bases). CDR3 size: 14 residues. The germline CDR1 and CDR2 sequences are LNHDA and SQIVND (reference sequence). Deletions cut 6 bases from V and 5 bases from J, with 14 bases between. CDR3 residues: CASRGAGEHNEQFF. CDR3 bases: TGTGCCAGTAGGGGGGCGGGGGAACACAATGAGCAGTTCTTC.

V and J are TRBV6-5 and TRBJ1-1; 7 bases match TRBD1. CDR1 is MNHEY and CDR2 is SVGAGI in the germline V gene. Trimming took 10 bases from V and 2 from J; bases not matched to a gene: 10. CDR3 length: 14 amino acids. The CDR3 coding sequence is TGTGCCATTTCTAATCCAGGGGGTAACACTGAAGCTTTCTTT. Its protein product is CAISNPGGNTEAFF.

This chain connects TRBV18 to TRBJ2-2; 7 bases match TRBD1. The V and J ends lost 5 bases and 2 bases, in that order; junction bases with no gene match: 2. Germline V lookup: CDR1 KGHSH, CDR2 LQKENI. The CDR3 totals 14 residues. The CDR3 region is CASSGDSNTGELFF. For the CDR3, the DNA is TGTGCCAGCTCAGGGGACAGCAACACCGGGGAGCTGTTTTTT.